Below are 25 T cell receptor beta chains sequenced from a single sample in a study of tumor-infiltrating lymphocytes in primary liver carcinoma (dated 2017 in TCRdb). Blood RNA was extracted from unsorted whole blood using TRIzol reagent, and germline DNA was obtained with the DNeasy Blood & Tissue kit. The data were produced on an Illumina HiSeq 2500. Starting from roughly 500 ng total RNA, TCRbeta-specific cDNA was produced by reverse transcription with a constant-region primer and ProtoScript II reverse transcriptase. Construction of the TCRbeta libraries relied on three nested rounds of multiplex PCR, following a slightly modified ARM-PCR procedure. The first two PCR rounds used multiplex TRBV1-TRBV30 forward primers with a Cbeta reverse primer, each for roughly 10 cycles. Using fastp trimming at Q25 and MiXCR clonotype assembly, TCRdb reanalyzed the public sequencing data and kept in-frame beta chains. A single entry per CDR3 protein holds the most common genes and DNA from its merged rows. In this sample the table shows about 350,000 distinct CDR3 sequences, approximately 65% of which occur a single time. Jointly, the top ten make up under 8% of the sample.

The sequenced sample consisted of peripheral blood. These receptors came from a man in his forties or fifties with primary liver carcinoma and hepatitis B virus infection.

This clonotype was counted at least ten times. The chain couples TRBV29-1 to TRBJ2-5; 7 nucleotides agree with TRBD1. Germline CDR1 and CDR2: SQVTM and ANQGSEA. The CDR3 is 15 amino acids. The V and J ends lost 3 bases and 5 bases, in that order; junction bases with no gene match: 12. DNA of the CDR3: TGCAGCGTTGAGTGGGTGGGGACAGAACGGGAGACCCAGTACTTC. Its protein is CSVEWVGTERETQYF.

In DNA form, the CDR3 reads TGCGCCAGCAGCCCCGGACTAGCGGGATCCGGGGAGCTGTTTTTT. Its translation is CASSPGLAGSGELFF. The V gene is TRBV5-1, the J gene TRBJ2-2; TRBD2 agrees at 12 bases. CDR1 SGHRS and CDR2 YFSETQ come from the germline V gene. The V gene end was trimmed by 4 bases and the J gene end by 6 bases; junction bases not matched to a gene: 4. This CDR3 is 15 amino acids long.

Comment on this clonotype: It is likely a read error, because the conserved phenylalanine at the end of the CDR3 is missing. The limits of the CDR3 on the DNA are not certain, so only TCRdb's listed CDR3 is given. The chain links TRBV11-2 to TRBJ2-1; the D call TRBD2 from the table was never checked on the DNA. Inclusive of both ends, the CDR3 amounts to 18 amino acids. CDR1 and CDR2 from the germline V gene are SGHAT and FQNNGV. This CDR3 reads CASSVGLAGARSYNEQSL.

As to this clonotype: A much larger clone lies a single base off, so this may be a read error. V is TRBV6-1 and J is TRBJ1-3; D uncertain. Germline V gene sequence: CDR1 MNHNS, CDR2 SASEGT. CDR3 length: 15 amino acids. With 7 bases removed from V and 0 bases from J, the gap between germline ends came to 13 bases. Here the CDR3 reads CASTERRISGNTIYF. DNA for the CDR3: TGTGCCAGCACTGAGAGGAGGATCTCTGGAAACACCATATATTTT.

The chain is built from TRBV30 and TRBJ2-7, with D perhaps TRBD2 (5 bases). The CDR3 totals 13 residues. CDR1 GTSNPN and CDR2 SVGIG come from the germline V gene (reference sequence). The V gene lost 8 bases and the J gene lost 6 bases, with 20 bases spanning the gap. The CDR3 nucleotides read TGTGCCCGTGCCCTAGTGGGAGAGGGCGAGCAGTACTTC. It encodes CARALVGEGEQYF.

This clonotype was recorded once. The junction differs from germline at one of its ends, possibly a read error. The V call is TRBV11-2, the J call TRBJ2-3; D not resolved. Germline assignment: CDR1 SGHAT and CDR2 FQNNGV. The CDR3 loop spans 12 amino acids. The CDR3 protein is CASGLVSDTQYF. CDR3 DNA: TGTGCCAGCGGCTTAGTATCAGATACGCAGTATTTT.

With regard to this clonotype: This is likely a read error, given that the CDR3 carries no conserved phenylalanine or tryptophan at its end. The DNA is left out, because the CDR3 cannot be placed on it with certainty; the CDR3 is given as TCRdb lists it. CDR3 amino acids: CASSRAGGFNEQNL. The rearrangement uses TRBV11-2 and TRBJ2-7; the D call TRBD2 from the table was never checked on the DNA. From germline, CDR1 is SGHAT and CDR2 FQNNGV. The CDR3 has 14 residues if both end residues are counted.

On this clonotype itself: Just one base apart from a much larger clone, this may be a read error. This chain uses TRBV6-1 with TRBJ2-3; 10 nucleotides line up with TRBD2. This CDR3 is built from 17 residues. Germline CDR1 and CDR2: MNHNS and SASEGT. The DNA of the CDR3 is TGTGCCAGCAGCCAAGGGGGGGCTAGCGGGGGCACAGATACGGAGTATTTT. It encodes CASSQGGASGGTDTEYF.

The chain employs TRBV19 and TRBJ1-1, with unresolved D. The V gene's germline CDR1 is LNHDA and CDR2 SQIVND (reference sequence). There are 17 residues in the CDR3. Trimming took off 5 bases at V and 2 bases at J, with 21 bases between the two ends. The CDR3 protein is CASSQRRPGLRNTEAFF. Here the CDR3 DNA reads TGTGCCAGTAGTCAACGACGGCCGGGTCTAAGAAACACTGAAGCTTTCTTT.

This clonotype was found once. At one end, the junction sequence differs from germline, possibly due to a read error. The chain has TRBV11-2 and TRBJ1-1; 10 nucleotides agree with TRBD1. Per germline, CDR1 SGHAT and CDR2 FQNNGV. The CDR3 sequence is 17 residues long. The CDR3 loop reads CASSLIPSGQGETEALF. The CDR3 DNA sequence: TGTGCCAGCAGCTTAATCCCCTCCGGACAGGGGGAGACTGAAGCTCTCTTT.

The J gene is TRBJ2-7, the V gene TRBV4-3, with TRBD1 matching over 9 bases. The germline gives CDR1 LGHNA, CDR2 YSLEER. The CDR3 contains 15 residues. V gave up 2 bases and J gave up 2 bases; unmatched junction bases: 4. The CDR3 nucleotides are TGCGCCAGCAGCCAACGCACAGGGGGCCCCTACGAGCAGTACTTC. It encodes CASSQRTGGPYEQYF.

The V and J genes are TRBV11-2 and TRBJ2-2; 9 bases agree with TRBD2. Germline V CDR1 and CDR2: SGHAT, FQNNGV. The CDR3 consists of 16 residues. V was clipped by 10 bases and J by 9 bases; unmatched bases: 18. CDR3 sequence (DNA): TGTGCCACAATGGCCCGGCTAGCGGGAACCACTCGGGAGCTGTTTTTT. This codes for CATMARLAGTTRELFF.

Comments on this clonotype: This clone may be a read error of a much larger clone one base away. The J gene is TRBJ1-6, the V gene TRBV12-3 or TRBV12-4; D unclear. The CDR3 contains 13 residues. Trimming stripped 5 bases from V and 5 bases from J, with 7 bases between. This CDR3 is CASSHWDNSPLHF. The CDR3 nucleotides are TGTGCCAGCAGTCATTGGGATAATTCACCCCTCCACTTT.

In its sample, this clonotype was seen a few times. The rearrangement links TRBV28 to TRBJ2-3, with D unresolved. Trimming took off 2 bases at V and 2 bases at J, with 11 bases between the two ends. Germline CDR1 and CDR2: MDHEN and SYDVKM. This CDR3 comprises 15 residues. The CDR3 sequence is CASSLTRPNTDTQYF. CDR3 sequence (DNA): TGTGCCAGCAGTTTAACCCGACCGAACACAGATACGCAGTATTTT.

Ten or more counts support this clonotype. This chain uses TRBV10-2 with TRBJ1-5, with D maybe TRBD1 (5 bases). Germline CDR1 WSHSY, CDR2 SAAADI. The ends were cut back, 5 bases at V and 7 bases at J, with 12 bases in the middle. There are 13 residues in the CDR3. CDR3 coding DNA: TGCGCCAGCAGTCCAGGAGGGGAGCAGCCCCAGCATTTT. Its translation is CASSPGGEQPQHF.

On this clonotype itself: At one of its ends the junction is not consistent with the germline gene, which may arise from a read error. The DNA of the CDR3 is TGTGCCGGCAGCTTGATGAACACCGGGGAGCTGCTTTTT. It specifies CAGSLMNTGELLF. The V and J genes are TRBV11-2 and TRBJ2-2; a possible D gene is TRBD2 (5 bases). The CDR3 extends over 13 amino acids. From germline, CDR1 is SGHAT and CDR2 FQNNGV.

Notes on this clonotype: A junction end diverges from the germline sequence, so it may reflect a read error. The J gene is TRBJ2-7, the V gene TRBV6-1; D is perhaps TRBD2 (5 bases). The germline V gene encodes CDR1 MNHNS and CDR2 SASEGT. The CDR3 runs to 14 residues. CDR3 in DNA: TGTGCCAGCAGTGAAGCCGGAGGAGGCTACGAGAAGTACTTC. This translates into CASSEAGGGYEKYF.

On this clonotype: This may be a read error: a much more frequent sequence differs by one nucleotide. The chain carries TRBV6-5 and TRBJ2-7; perhaps TRBD1 as D (6 bases). The CDR3 totals 12 residues. Germline loops: CDR1 MNHEY, CDR2 SVGAGI. The CDR3 DNA reads TGTGCCACCCAGGGGACGAACTACGATCAGTACTTC. Translating gives CATQGTNYDQYF.

In the case of this clonotype: The germline gene is not matched at one end of the junction; a read error may be the cause. This chain links TRBV11-2 with TRBJ2-2; D might be TRBD2 (5 bases). The length of the CDR3 is 14 residues. The V gene's germline CDR1 is SGHAT and CDR2 FQNNGV. This chain's CDR3 is CAISLEPITGELLF. The CDR3 DNA reads as TGTGCCATCAGCTTAGAGCCGATCACCGGGGAGCTGTTGTTT.

As regards this clonotype: Because it lacks the conserved phenylalanine or tryptophan at the end, this CDR3 is likely a read error. It is unclear where the CDR3 begins or ends on the DNA, so no DNA is shown, and the CDR3 is as TCRdb lists it. V gene TRBV11-2 combines with J gene TRBJ2-7. Germline loops: CDR1 SGHAT, CDR2 FQNNGV. Ends included, the CDR3 has 12 residues. This CDR3 is CASSLSYLRAVL.

J is TRBJ1-6 and V is TRBV11-3; maybe TRBD1 (6 bases). Between the trimmed V and J ends, which lost 4 bases and 7 bases, there was a span of 11 bases. The CDR3 extends over 14 amino acids. Germline-derived CDR1 and CDR2 are SGHNT and YENEEA. In nucleotides, the CDR3 is TGTGCCAGCAGCTCACAGGGTACGAATTCACCCCTCCACTTT. This codes for CASSSQGTNSPLHF.

This clonotype was counted between two and nine times. A much bigger clone sits one base away, suggesting this may be a read error. The chain uses TRBV12-3 or TRBV12-4 and TRBJ2-7; D may be TRBD1 (5 bases). The V end lost 9 bases, the J end lost 9 bases, and 21 bases lay between the germline ends. The CDR3 loop spans 13 amino acids. The CDR3 reads CASRGAGGRGQYF. The CDR3 bases are TGTGCCAGTCGTGGGGCTGGCGGACGAGGGCAGTACTTC.

This chain connects TRBV6-5 to TRBJ1-6; TRBD1 matches at 7 bases. Per germline, CDR1 MNHEY and CDR2 SVGAGI. V trimming: 6 bases; J trimming: 7 bases; junction bases outside the gene matches: 9. This CDR3 has 15 residues. The CDR3 bases are TGTGCCAGCAGATACCGAGGGGGCGGGAATTCACCCCTCCACTTT. Encoded protein: CASRYRGGGNSPLHF.

The V and J genes are TRBV4-3 and TRBJ1-3; the D gene is possibly TRBD1 (5 bases). V shed 1 base and J shed 0 bases, with 16 bases lying between them. CDR3 length: 18 residues. CDR1 is LGHNA, CDR2 YSLEER, per germline. The CDR3 DNA is TGCGCCAGCAGCCAAGGACAGATAAAGTCTTTCTCTGGAAACACCATATATTTT. The encoded protein is CASSQGQIKSFSGNTIYF.

This clonotype was observed at least ten times. This chain joins TRBV11-2 and TRBJ2-7; 10 bases fit TRBD2. V lost 0 bases and J lost 7; bases outside the gene matches: 9. CDR1 and CDR2 from the germline V gene are SGHAT and FQNNGV. The CDR3 covers 16 residues. The CDR3 reads CASSLDRLAGEIEQYF. For the CDR3, the DNA is TGTGCCAGCAGCTTAGATCGGCTAGCGGGAGAGATAGAGCAGTACTTC.